The rows below give T cell receptor beta chains drawn from one sample of a study of blood T cell repertoires in COVID-19. The repertoire was sequenced with immunoSEQ multiplex PCR; TCRdb's copy has only in-frame clones and lacks some. Of approximately 98,000 clones listed, 70% to 90% are singletons. Sequencing used peripheral blood. The receptors here all came from a man aged 55 to 69 with acute or convalescent COVID-19. CDR3s include the opening cysteine and the closing phenylalanine or tryptophan. Fields, in order: clone size, V gene, CDR3 protein. Clone size is stated in some rows and not others, as once, few, many or a class when expanded.

-,TRBV11-3,CASSPLWAGDNEQFF
-,TRBV12-3/TRBV12-4,CASSFAGNIQYF
-,TRBV28,CASTGGDYTDTQYF
-,TRBV7-2,CASSLNFLGYQETQYF
-,TRBV7-6,CASSSGGLGWNTEAFF
-,TRBV30,CAWSVPLTGITEAFF
-,TRBV10-2,CASSESGGDGNTIYF
once,TRBV6-5,CASTRDGWSGYTF
-,TRBV5-4,CASSSTAYNEQFF
-,TRBV7-3,CASSPRQGGEAFF
few,TRBV20-1,CSASQAGRESTDTQYF
-,TRBV18,CASSPRLAGGVTGELFF